One sample yielded the 16 T cell receptor beta chains listed below, sequenced in a study of blood T cell repertoires in COVID-19. The table came from immunoSEQ multiplex PCR; TCRdb's copy has only in-frame clones and leaves some out. The top ten hold roughly 4.8% of the sample, which has 65,000 to 75,000 clones, roughly 80% seen once. Specimen: peripheral blood. These receptor sequences come from a woman aged 55-75 years with acute or convalescent COVID-19.

V usage is TRBV6-1 and J usage is TRBJ1-2; 7 bases match TRBD1. Per germline, CDR1 MNHNS and CDR2 SASEGT. V lost 5 bases, J lost 2 bases, and 8 bases stayed unmatched. This CDR3 region has 15 residues. CDR3 amino acids: CASSPGQPMNYGYTF. Written as DNA, the CDR3 is TGTGCCAGCAGTCCGGGACAGCCCATGAACTATGGCTACACCTTC.

V is TRBV5-1 and J is TRBJ1-3; TRBD1 matches at 8 bases. Germline assignment: CDR1 SGHRS and CDR2 YFSETQ. After removal of 4 bases from V and 0 bases from J, the junction contained 12 bases not matched to a gene. The CDR3 loop spans 18 amino acids. This chain's CDR3 is CASSLVTGTGFSGNTIYF. The CDR3 DNA reads as TGCGCCAGCAGCCTGGTGACCGGGACAGGCTTCTCTGGAAACACCATATATTTT. The full variable domain, with the rest looked up from reference TRBV5-1 and TRBJ1-3, is KAGVTQTPRYLIKTRGQQVTLSCSPISGHRSVSWYQQTPGQGLQFLFEYFSETQRNKGNFPGRFSGRQFSNSRSEMNVSTLELGDSALYLCASSLVTGTGFSGNTIYFGEGSWLTVV.

This chain connects TRBV14 to TRBJ2-6; 7 bases are shared with TRBD2. In germline, CDR1 is SGHDN, CDR2 FVKESK. The CDR3 is 20 amino acids. The J segment lost 0 bases and the V segment lost 5 bases, leaving 16 bases of the junction unmatched. The chain's CDR3 is CASSSRGGVGHHSGANVLTF. The DNA of the CDR3 is TGTGCCAGCAGCTCCCGGGGAGGGGTCGGACACCACTCTGGGGCCAACGTCCTGACTTTC. The entire variable domain, with the rest obtained from reference TRBV14 and TRBJ2-6, is as follows: EAGVTQFPSHSVIEKGQTVTLRCDPISGHDNLYWYRRVMGKEIKFLLHFVKESKQDESGMPNNRFLAERTGGTYSTLKVQPAELEDSGVYFCASSSRGGVGHHSGANVLTFGAGSRLTVL.

The chain recombines TRBV27 with TRBJ1-2; unclear D gene. Deletions cut 2 bases from V and 6 bases from J, with 13 bases between. Germline lookup yields CDR1 MNHEY and CDR2 SMNVEV (reference sequence). The CDR3 sequence is 14 residues long. Here the CDR3 DNA reads TGTGCCAGCAGTTTAAAGAGTCTGAACCATGGCTACACCTTC. This codes for CASSLKSLNHGYTF.

The genes are TRBV6-5 and TRBJ2-7; D is perhaps TRBD1 (5 bases). The CDR3 runs to 15 residues. V lost 0 bases to trimming and J lost 3 bases, with 12 bases between them. Germline V gene lookup returns CDR1 MNHEY and CDR2 SVGAGI. The CDR3: CASSYSSADSYEQYF. As DNA, the CDR3 is TGTGCCAGCAGTTACTCATCGGCAGACAGCTACGAGCAGTACTTC.

V usage is TRBV6-6 and J usage is TRBJ2-3; tentatively, D is TRBD2 (6 bases). V lost 7 bases and J lost 0, with 8 bases in between. This CDR3 region has 13 residues. The germline V gene has CDR1 MNHNY and CDR2 SVGAGI (reference sequence). The DNA of the CDR3 is TGTGCCAGCAACCGGGGGAGCACAGATACGCAGTATTTT. Translating gives CASNRGSTDTQYF.

V and J are TRBV19 and TRBJ1-5; 7 bases line up with TRBD1. Germline V gives CDR1 LNHDA, CDR2 SQIVND (reference sequence). The ends lost 6 bases at V and 1 base at J; junction bases unmatched: 12. The CDR3 runs to 17 residues. The CDR3 nucleotides read TGTGCCAGTAGAGGGGGCCCCGGGGGAAAAAGCAATCAGCCCCAGCATTTT. Translated, it gives CASRGGPGGKSNQPQHF.

The V gene is TRBV5-1, the J gene TRBJ2-3; D ambiguous. The CDR3 is 15 residues long. Germline-derived CDR1 and CDR2 are SGHRS and YFSETQ. The germline V and J ends were trimmed by 2 bases and 0 bases, with 10 bases remaining between them. The chain's CDR3 is CASSFHKRSTDTQYF. The CDR3 bases are TGCGCCAGCAGCTTTCACAAGCGTAGCACAGATACGCAGTATTTT.

The chain joins TRBV6-5 to TRBJ1-4, with D possibly matching TRBD1 (6 bases). The CDR3 is 14 amino acids. Trimming shortened V by 8 bases and J by 8 bases, and 18 bases separated the two germline ends. Germline V lookup: CDR1 MNHEY, CDR2 SVGAGI. For the CDR3, the DNA is TGTGCCAGCGGGGGCCCAGGGGAAGGGGAAAAACTGTTTTTT. Protein: CASGGPGEGEKLFF.

The chain uses TRBV2 and TRBJ2-1, with D perhaps TRBD2 (5 bases). This CDR3 comprises 16 residues. V dropped 1 base and J dropped 2 bases, with 12 bases sitting between them. Looked up from germline, CDR1 is SNHLY and CDR2 is FYNNEI. The CDR3 spells CASSEGWGSAYNEQFF. The CDR3 coding sequence is TGTGCCAGCAGTGAAGGTTGGGGTAGCGCCTACAATGAGCAGTTCTTC.

The V gene is TRBV11-2, the J gene TRBJ1-2, with 7 bases that match TRBD1. J gave up 2 bases and V 6 bases, and 12 bases lay outside the gene matches. The germline V gene has CDR1 SGHAT and CDR2 FQNNGV. This CDR3 spans 16 amino acids. The CDR3 DNA sequence: TGTGCCAGCAGGCTCCGGACGGACAGGACGAACTATGGCTACACCTTC. Amino acids: CASRLRTDRTNYGYTF.

The chain employs TRBV7-6 and TRBJ2-1; D possibly corresponds to TRBD2 (6 bases). This CDR3 contains 15 residues. V lost 6 bases and J lost 5, with 17 bases in between. CDR1 SGHVS and CDR2 FNYEAQ come from the germline V gene. CDR3 in DNA: TGTGCCAGCAGGGGAGCGAGCGGGCCGGACAATGAGCAGTTCTTC. Protein product: CASRGASGPDNEQFF.

J is TRBJ1-2 and V is TRBV9, with unresolved D. The germline CDR1 and CDR2 sequences are SGDLS and YYNGEE. V was clipped by 4 bases and J by 8 bases, with 15 bases between them. The CDR3 is 13 amino acids. CDR3 sequence: CASSPRWVGGYTF. The CDR3 bases are TGTGCCAGCAGCCCCCGTTGGGTGGGCGGCTACACCTTC.

The V gene is TRBV5-6, the J gene TRBJ1-5; D gene unclear. From germline, CDR1 is SGHDT and CDR2 YYEEEE. V was cut by 0 bases and J by 3 bases, with 10 bases left in between. The CDR3 length is 15 residues. This CDR3 reads CASSLGGGPNQPQHF. CDR3 bases: TGTGCCAGCAGCTTGGGTGGTGGGCCCAATCAGCCCCAGCATTTT.

This rearrangement joins TRBV5-4 to TRBJ2-7; 10 bases align to TRBD2. Germline V gene lookup returns CDR1 SGHNT and CDR2 YYREEE (reference sequence). The CDR3 totals 17 residues. The V gene end was trimmed by 1 base and the J gene end by 3 bases; junction bases not matched to a gene: 10. CDR3 nucleotides: TGTGCCAGCAGCTTGCCGACCCCGGGACTAGCGAACTACGAGCAGTACTTC. This encodes CASSLPTPGLANYEQYF.

Only a few counts were recorded for this clone. This chain uses TRBV6-5 with TRBJ1-1; possible D gene TRBD1, 5 bases. Germline V lookup: CDR1 MNHEY, CDR2 SVGAGI. The CDR3 runs 15 residues. Trimming removed 5 bases at V and 4 bases at J, with 17 bases between. In DNA form, the CDR3 reads TGTGCCAGCAGTCCACCCCAGGGTGGATCCACTGAAGCTTTCTTT. Translation: CASSPPQGGSTEAFF.